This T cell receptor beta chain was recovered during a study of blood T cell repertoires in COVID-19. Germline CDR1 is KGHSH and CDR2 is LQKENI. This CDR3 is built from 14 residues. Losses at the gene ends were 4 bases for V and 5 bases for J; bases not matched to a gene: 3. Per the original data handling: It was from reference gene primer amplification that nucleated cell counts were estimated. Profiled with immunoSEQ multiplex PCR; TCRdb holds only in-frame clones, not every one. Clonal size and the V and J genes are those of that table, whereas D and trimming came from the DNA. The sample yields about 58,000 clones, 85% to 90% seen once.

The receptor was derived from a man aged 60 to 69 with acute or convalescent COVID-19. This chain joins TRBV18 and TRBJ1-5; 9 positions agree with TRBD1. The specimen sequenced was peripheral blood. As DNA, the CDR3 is TGTGCCAGCTCACGGGACAGGGTAGATCAGCCCCAGCATTTT. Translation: CASSRDRVDQPQHF.